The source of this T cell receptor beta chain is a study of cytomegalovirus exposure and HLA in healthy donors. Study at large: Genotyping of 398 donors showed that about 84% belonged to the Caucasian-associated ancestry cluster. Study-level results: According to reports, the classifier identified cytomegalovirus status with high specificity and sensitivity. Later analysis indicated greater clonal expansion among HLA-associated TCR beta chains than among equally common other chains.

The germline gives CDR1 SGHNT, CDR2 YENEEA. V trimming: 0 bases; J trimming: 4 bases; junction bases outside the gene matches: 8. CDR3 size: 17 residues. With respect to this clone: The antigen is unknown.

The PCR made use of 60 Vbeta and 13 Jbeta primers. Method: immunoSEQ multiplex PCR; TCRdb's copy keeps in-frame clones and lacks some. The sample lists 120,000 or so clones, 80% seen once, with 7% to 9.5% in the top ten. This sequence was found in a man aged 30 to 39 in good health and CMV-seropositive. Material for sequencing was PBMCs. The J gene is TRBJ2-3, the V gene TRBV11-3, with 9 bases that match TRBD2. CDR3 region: CASSLDPWRGGSDTQYF. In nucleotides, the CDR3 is TGTGCCAGCAGCTTAGACCCGTGGCGGGGGGGTTCAGATACGCAGTATTTT.